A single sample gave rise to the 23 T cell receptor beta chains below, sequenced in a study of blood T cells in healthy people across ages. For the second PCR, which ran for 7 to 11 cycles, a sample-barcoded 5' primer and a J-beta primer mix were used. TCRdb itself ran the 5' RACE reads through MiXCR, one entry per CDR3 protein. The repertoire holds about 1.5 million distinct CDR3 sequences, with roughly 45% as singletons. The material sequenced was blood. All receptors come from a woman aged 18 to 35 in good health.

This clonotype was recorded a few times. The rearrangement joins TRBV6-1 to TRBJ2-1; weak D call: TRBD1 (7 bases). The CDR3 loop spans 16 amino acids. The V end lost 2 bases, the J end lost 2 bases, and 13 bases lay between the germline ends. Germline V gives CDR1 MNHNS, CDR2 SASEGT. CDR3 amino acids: CASSEFSRGAYNEQFF. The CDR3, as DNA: TGTGCCAGCAGTGAATTTAGCAGGGGGGCCTACAATGAGCAGTTCTTC.

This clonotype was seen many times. CDR3 sequence (DNA): TGTGCCAGCAGCCGGTCCGGGGGGACAGATACGCAGTATTTT. It is translated as CASSRSGGTDTQYF. This rearrangement joins TRBV6-2 or TRBV6-3 to TRBJ2-3; 7 positions match TRBD2. The CDR3 covers 14 residues. V lost 6 bases to trimming and J lost 3 bases; unmatched junction nucleotides: 6. Germline lookup yields CDR1 MNHEY and CDR2 SVGEGT.

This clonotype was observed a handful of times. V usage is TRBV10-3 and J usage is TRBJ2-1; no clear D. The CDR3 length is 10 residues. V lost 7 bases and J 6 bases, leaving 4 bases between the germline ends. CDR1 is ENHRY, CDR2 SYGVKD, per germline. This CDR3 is CAIIINEQFF. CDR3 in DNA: TGTGCCATCATAATCAATGAGCAGTTCTTC.

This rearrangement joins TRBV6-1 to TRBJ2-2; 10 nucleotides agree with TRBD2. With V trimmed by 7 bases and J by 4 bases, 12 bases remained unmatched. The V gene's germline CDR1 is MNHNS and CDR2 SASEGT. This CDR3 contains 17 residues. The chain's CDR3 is CASKLGTSASGTGELFF. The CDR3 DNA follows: TGTGCCAGCAAGCTCGGGACTAGCGCAAGCGGCACCGGGGAGCTGTTTTTT.

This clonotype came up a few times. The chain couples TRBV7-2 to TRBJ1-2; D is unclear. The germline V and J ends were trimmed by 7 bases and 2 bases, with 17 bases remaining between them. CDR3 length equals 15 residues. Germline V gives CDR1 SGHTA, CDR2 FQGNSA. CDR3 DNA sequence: TGTGCCAGCACCCTACCGGCGACCCGAAACTATGGCTACACCTTC. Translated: CASTLPATRNYGYTF.

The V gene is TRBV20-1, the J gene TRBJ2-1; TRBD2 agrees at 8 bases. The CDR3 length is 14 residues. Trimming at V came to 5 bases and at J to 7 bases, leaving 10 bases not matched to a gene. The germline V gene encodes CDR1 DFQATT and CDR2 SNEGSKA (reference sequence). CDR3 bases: TGCAGTGCTCCAGCGGGAGCTGTGTGGAATGAGCAGTTCTTC. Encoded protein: CSAPAGAVWNEQFF.

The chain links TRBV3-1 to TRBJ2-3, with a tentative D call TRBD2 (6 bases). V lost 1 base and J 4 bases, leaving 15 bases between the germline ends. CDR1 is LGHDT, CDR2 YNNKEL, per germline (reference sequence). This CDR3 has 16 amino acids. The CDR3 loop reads CASSQGTGLPPDTQYF. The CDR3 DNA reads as TGTGCCAGCAGCCAAGGAACGGGACTTCCTCCAGATACGCAGTATTTT.

CDR3 region: CASSAYSGGAYNEQFF. The CDR3 nucleotides are TGTGCCAGCAGCGCATATAGCGGGGGGGCATACAATGAGCAGTTCTTC. The J gene is TRBJ2-1, the V gene TRBV7-2, with 11 bases identical to TRBD2. The CDR3 sequence is 16 residues long. The junction had 7 bases not matched to a gene; V was cut back by 5 bases and J by 4 bases. CDR1 and CDR2 from the germline V gene are SGHTA and FQGNSA.

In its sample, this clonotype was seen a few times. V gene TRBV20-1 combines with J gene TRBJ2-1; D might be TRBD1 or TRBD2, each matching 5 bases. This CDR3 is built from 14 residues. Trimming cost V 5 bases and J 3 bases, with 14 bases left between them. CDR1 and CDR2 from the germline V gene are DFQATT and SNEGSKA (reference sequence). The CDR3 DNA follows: TGCAGTGCTGGGGTGGGTGGGGGCTACAATGAGCAGTTCTTC. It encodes CSAGVGGGYNEQFF.

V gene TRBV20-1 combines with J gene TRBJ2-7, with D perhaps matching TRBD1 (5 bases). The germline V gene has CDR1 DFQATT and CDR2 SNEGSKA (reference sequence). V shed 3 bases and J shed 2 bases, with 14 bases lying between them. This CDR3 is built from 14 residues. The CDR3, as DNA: TGCAGTGCTAGCGCTCTGGGGCTAGCCTACGAGCAGTACTTC. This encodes CSASALGLAYEQYF.

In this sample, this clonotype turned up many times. For the CDR3, the DNA is TGTGCCAGCAGCGTAGATGAGGGCTCCTACGAGCAGTACTTC. Translated, it gives CASSVDEGSYEQYF. The chain couples TRBV9 to TRBJ2-7; D perhaps matches TRBD2 (5 bases). The CDR3 contains 14 residues. Per germline, CDR1 SGDLS and CDR2 YYNGEE. V lost 0 bases and J 0 bases, leaving 7 bases between the germline ends.

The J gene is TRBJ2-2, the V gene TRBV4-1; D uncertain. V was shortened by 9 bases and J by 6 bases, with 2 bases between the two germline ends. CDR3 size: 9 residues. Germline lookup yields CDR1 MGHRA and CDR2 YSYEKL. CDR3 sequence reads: CARAGELFF. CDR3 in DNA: TGCGCCAGGGCCGGGGAGCTGTTTTTT.

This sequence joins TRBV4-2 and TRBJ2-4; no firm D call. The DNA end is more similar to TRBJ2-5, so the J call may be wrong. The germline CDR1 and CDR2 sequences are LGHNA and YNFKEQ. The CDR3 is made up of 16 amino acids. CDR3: CASSGSEGLVMETQYF. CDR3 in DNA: TGTGCCAGCAGCGGAAGCGAAGGCCTAGTTATGGAGACCCAGTACTTC.

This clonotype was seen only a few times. CDR3 sequence (DNA): TGTGCCAGCAGCAAACAGCCGCAAGAGACCCAGTACTTC. This translates into CASSKQPQETQYF. The J gene is TRBJ2-5, the V gene TRBV7-9; D gene ambiguous. The V end was cut by 5 bases, the J end by 2 bases, with 9 bases between. Germline CDR1 is SEHNR and CDR2 is FQNEAQ (reference sequence). The CDR3 loop spans 13 amino acids.

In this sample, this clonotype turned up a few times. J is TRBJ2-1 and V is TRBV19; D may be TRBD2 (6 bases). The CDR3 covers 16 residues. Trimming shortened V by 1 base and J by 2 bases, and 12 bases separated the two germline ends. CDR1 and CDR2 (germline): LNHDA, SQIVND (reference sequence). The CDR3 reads CASSIGGTSTYNEQFF. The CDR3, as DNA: TGTGCCAGTAGTATAGGGGGGACTTCTACCTACAATGAGCAGTTCTTC.

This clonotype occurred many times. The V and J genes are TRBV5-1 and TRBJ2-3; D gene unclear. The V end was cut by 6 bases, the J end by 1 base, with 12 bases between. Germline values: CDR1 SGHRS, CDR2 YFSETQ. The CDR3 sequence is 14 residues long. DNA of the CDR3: TGCGCCAGCAACGAGGAAACCCGCACAGATACGCAGTATTTT. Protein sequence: CASNEETRTDTQYF.

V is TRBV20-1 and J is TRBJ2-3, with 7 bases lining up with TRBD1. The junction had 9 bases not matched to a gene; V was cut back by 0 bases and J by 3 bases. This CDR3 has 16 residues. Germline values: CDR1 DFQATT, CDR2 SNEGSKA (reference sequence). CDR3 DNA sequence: TGCAGTGCTAGAGAGACGACAGGGAGAACAACAGATACGCAGTATTTT. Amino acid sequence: CSARETTGRTTDTQYF.

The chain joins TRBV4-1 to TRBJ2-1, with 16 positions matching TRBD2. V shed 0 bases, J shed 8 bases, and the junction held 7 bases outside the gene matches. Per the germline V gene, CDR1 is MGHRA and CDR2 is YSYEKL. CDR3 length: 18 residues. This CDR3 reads CASSQDRSGLAGGDEQFF. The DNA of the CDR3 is TGCGCCAGCAGCCAAGATCGCTCGGGACTAGCGGGGGGGGATGAGCAGTTCTTC.

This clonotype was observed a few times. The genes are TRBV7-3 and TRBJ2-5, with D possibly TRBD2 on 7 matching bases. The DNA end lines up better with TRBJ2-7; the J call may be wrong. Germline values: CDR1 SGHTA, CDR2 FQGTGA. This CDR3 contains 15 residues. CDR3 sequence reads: CASSSRGGQSYEQYF. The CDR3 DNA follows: TGTGCCAGCAGCTCAAGGGGGGGGCAGTCCTACGAGCAGTACTTC.

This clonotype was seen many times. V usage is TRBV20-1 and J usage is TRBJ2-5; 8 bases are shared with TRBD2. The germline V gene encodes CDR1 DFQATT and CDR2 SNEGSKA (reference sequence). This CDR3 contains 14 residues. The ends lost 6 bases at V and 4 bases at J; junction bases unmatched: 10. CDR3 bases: TGCAGTGCGTACCCCGGACTAGCCACAGAGACCCAGTACTTC. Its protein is CSAYPGLATETQYF.

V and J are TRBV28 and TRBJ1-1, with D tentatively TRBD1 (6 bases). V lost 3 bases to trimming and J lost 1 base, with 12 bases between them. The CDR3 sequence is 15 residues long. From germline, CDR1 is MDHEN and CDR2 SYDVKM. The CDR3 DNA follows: TGTGCCAGCAGTTTCCCCGGACAGCCGAACACTGAAGCTTTCTTT. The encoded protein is CASSFPGQPNTEAFF.

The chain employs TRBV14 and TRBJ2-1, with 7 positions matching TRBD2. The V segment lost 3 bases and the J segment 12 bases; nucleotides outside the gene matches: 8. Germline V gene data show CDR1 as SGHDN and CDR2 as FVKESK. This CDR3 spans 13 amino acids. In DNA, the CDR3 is TGTGCCAGCAGCCAGGACCTTACTAGCGTGCAGTTCTTC. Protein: CASSQDLTSVQFF.

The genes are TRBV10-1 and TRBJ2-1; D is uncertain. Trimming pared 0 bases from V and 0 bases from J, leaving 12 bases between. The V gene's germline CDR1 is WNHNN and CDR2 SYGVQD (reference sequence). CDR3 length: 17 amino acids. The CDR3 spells CASSESIKPSSYNEQFF. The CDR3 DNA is TGCGCCAGCAGTGAGTCGATTAAGCCGAGCTCCTACAATGAGCAGTTCTTC.